The clone carrying this TCR beta chain was seen a handful of times. Its target is unknown. The data are from a study of T cell repertoires in cytomegalovirus infection. Study in general: Signatures in public TCR beta sequences pointed to both CMV infection and matching HLA type.

TCRdb re-derived calls from the reads in MiXCR, one entry per CDR3 protein. The repertoire holds about 770,000 distinct CDR3 sequences, with about 28% as singletons. CDR3 length equals 11 residues. The germline V and J ends were trimmed by 1 base and 5 bases, with 3 bases remaining between them. Germline-derived CDR1 and CDR2 are MNHNS and SASEGT. Whole-study findings and limits: Summed frequency of shared TCR beta families picked out CMV carriers who also had the relevant HLA.

This chain uses TRBV6-1 with TRBJ2-7, with unresolved D. The clonotype comes from a human donor in good health (CMV status not recorded). Some clones in this sample may be carry-over from other donors' samples. The starting material was cultured CD8+ T cells from PBMCs, obtained from culture after CMV antigen stimulation. The CDR3 DNA reads as TGTGCCAGCAGTGAAGGGGACGAGCAGTACTTC. Translation: CASSEGDEQYF.